Listed below are T cell receptor beta chains from one sample, sequenced in a study of T cell responses to AZD1222 COVID-19 vaccine. Sequencing used immunoSEQ multiplex PCR; TCRdb keeps in-frame clones, though not all of them. Among about 140,000 clones listed, 90% to 95% were seen once. The material sequenced was peripheral blood, taken on day 0 of MenACWY control vaccination. The receptors stem from an adult in good health. Each CDR3 is given with its conserved first and last residue.

v_gene: TRBV18; j_gene: TRBJ1-1; CDR3aa: CASSPNEVQGAGGTEAFF
v_gene: TRBV30; j_gene: TRBJ2-1; CDR3aa: CAWTPGLTYNEQFF
v_gene: TRBV23-1; j_gene: TRBJ1-1; CDR3aa: CASSQSTDDRGDTEAFF
v_gene: TRBV7-2; j_gene: TRBJ2-7; CDR3aa: CASSPVPGGQNEQYF
v_gene: TRBV19; j_gene: TRBJ1-1; CDR3aa: CASSTRAPFIEAFF
v_gene: TRBV11-2; j_gene: TRBJ2-7; CDR3aa: CASSWTGVEQYF
v_gene: TRBV4-3; j_gene: TRBJ1-3; CDR3aa: CASSQGQFSGNTIYF
v_gene: TRBV24-1; j_gene: TRBJ2-1; CDR3aa: CATSDLAAINEQFF
v_gene: TRBV6-5; j_gene: TRBJ1-1; CDR3aa: CASDPTGSLGVEAFF
v_gene: TRBV6-5; j_gene: TRBJ1-1; CDR3aa: CASTNTGSRPEAFF
v_gene: TRBV19; j_gene: TRBJ2-1; CDR3aa: CASSAGWTSGLSYNEQFF
v_gene: TRBV19; j_gene: TRBJ2-1; CDR3aa: CASSNTGGPYNEQFF
v_gene: TRBV27; j_gene: TRBJ1-2; CDR3aa: CASSFYRGFGYTF
v_gene: TRBV28; j_gene: TRBJ2-3; CDR3aa: CASQSVGSSTDTQYF
v_gene: TRBV7-2; j_gene: TRBJ2-7; CDR3aa: CASSERVGGSTVQYF
v_gene: TRBV13; j_gene: TRBJ2-5; CDR3aa: CASSYRAVGGETQYF
v_gene: TRBV18; j_gene: TRBJ1-1; CDR3aa: CASSPGTGTEAFF
v_gene: TRBV7-9; j_gene: TRBJ2-2; CDR3aa: CASRYLGGNTGELFF
v_gene: TRBV4-3; j_gene: TRBJ2-6; CDR3aa: CASSQGVSGANVLTF
v_gene: TRBV20-1; j_gene: TRBJ1-4; CDR3aa: CSARQGELFF
v_gene: TRBV5-1; j_gene: TRBJ2-3; CDR3aa: CASSLKRAYTDTQYF
v_gene: TRBV6-5; j_gene: TRBJ2-7; CDR3aa: CASSLTGTGEQYF
v_gene: TRBV19; j_gene: TRBJ1-1; CDR3aa: CASSPRLGTAIEAFF
v_gene: TRBV30; j_gene: TRBJ1-3; CDR3aa: CAWIGGSGNTIYF
v_gene: TRBV6-1; j_gene: TRBJ1-5; CDR3aa: CASSEDRVYNQPQHF
v_gene: TRBV5-4; j_gene: TRBJ2-2; CDR3aa: CASSRRTGNTGELFF
v_gene: TRBV19; j_gene: TRBJ1-5; CDR3aa: CASSTQGRDQPQHF
v_gene: TRBV28; j_gene: TRBJ1-1; CDR3aa: CASGNGRGAYTEAFF
v_gene: TRBV3-1/TRBV3-2; j_gene: TRBJ1-2; CDR3aa: CASSQDLRNYGYTF
v_gene: TRBV14; j_gene: TRBJ2-7; CDR3aa: CASSPMQGARAYEQYF
v_gene: TRBV6-5; j_gene: TRBJ2-2; CDR3aa: CASTHGTSGAGELFF
v_gene: TRBV6-4; j_gene: TRBJ2-2; CDR3aa: CASSDGTGNTGELFF
v_gene: TRBV12-3/TRBV12-4; j_gene: TRBJ2-7; CDR3aa: CASRLAATYEQYF
v_gene: TRBV15; j_gene: TRBJ1-2; CDR3aa: CATSRTRTGTGYTF
v_gene: TRBV3-1/TRBV3-2; j_gene: TRBJ1-5; CDR3aa: CASSLTTGIGQPQHF
v_gene: TRBV7-3; j_gene: TRBJ2-1; CDR3aa: CASRFDRDGEQFF
v_gene: TRBV13; j_gene: TRBJ1-2; CDR3aa: CASNLGQGGYGYTF
v_gene: TRBV5-1; j_gene: TRBJ2-7; CDR3aa: CASSPSLSGSATYEQYF